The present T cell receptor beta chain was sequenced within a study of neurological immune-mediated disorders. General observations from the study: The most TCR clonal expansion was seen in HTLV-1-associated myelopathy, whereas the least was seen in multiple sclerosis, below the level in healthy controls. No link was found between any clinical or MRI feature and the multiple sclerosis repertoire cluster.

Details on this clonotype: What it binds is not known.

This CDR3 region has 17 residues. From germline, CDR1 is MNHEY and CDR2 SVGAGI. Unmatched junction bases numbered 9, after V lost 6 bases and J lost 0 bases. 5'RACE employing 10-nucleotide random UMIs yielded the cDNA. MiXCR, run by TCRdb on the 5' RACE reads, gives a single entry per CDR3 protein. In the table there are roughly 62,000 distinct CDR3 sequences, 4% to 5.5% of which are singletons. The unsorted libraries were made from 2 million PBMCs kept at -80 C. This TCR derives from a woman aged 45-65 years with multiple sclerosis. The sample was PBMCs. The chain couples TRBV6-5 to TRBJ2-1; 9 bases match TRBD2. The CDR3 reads CASSPDSGGSSYNEQFF. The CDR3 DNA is TGTGCCAGCAGCCCGGATAGCGGGGGTAGCTCCTACAATGAGCAGTTCTTC.